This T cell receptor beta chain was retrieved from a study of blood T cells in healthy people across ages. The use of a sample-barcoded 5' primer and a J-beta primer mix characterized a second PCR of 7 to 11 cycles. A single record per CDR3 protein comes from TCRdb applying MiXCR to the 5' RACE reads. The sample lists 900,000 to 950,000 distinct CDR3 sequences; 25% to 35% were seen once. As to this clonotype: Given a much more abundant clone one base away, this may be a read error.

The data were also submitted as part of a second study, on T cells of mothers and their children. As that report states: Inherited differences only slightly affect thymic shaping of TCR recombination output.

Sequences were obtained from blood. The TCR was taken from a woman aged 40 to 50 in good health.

The CDR3 sequence is CSVVVAAYEQFF. CDR3 nucleotides: TGCAGCGTTGTGGTCGCGGCTTACGAGCAGTTCTTC. V is TRBV29-1 and J is TRBJ2-1; D unclear. CDR1 is SQVTM and CDR2 is ANQGSEA in the germline V gene. CDR3 length: 12 residues. Trimming pared 4 bases from V and 10 bases from J, leaving 14 bases between.